A single TCR beta chain is shown here with its context. No antigen is known for it. Germline values: CDR1 SEHNR, CDR2 FQNEAQ (reference sequence). V lost 5 bases, J lost 4 bases, and 12 bases stayed unmatched. This CDR3 region has 16 residues. These data originate in a study of T-cell memory formation after mild COVID-19. The wider study: TCR clusters mostly belonged to single donors. Study-wide results and limits: Contracting CD4+ clones were located mainly in CM and EM, and CD8+ clones in EMRA. Prior to infection, memory already included some responding clones, suggesting cross-reactive memory joined.

5'RACE with constant-segment primers built TCRalpha and TCRbeta cDNA libraries with UMIs. TCRdb re-derived calls from the 5' RACE reads in MiXCR, one entry per CDR3 protein. The profile shows around 140,000 distinct CDR3 sequences, under 25% of them singletons. The specimen sequenced was PBMCs or a T cell subset sorted from them (not recorded which). This receptor was obtained from an adult woman who had mild COVID-19 (a few samples of this study predate the infection). Cell type and time point are not known. The genes are TRBV7-9 and TRBJ2-7, with 9 bases aligning to TRBD2. The chain's CDR3 is CASSPLSGGGYYEQYF. CDR3 DNA sequence: TGTGCCAGCAGCCCCCTTAGCGGGGGAGGGTATTACGAGCAGTACTTC.